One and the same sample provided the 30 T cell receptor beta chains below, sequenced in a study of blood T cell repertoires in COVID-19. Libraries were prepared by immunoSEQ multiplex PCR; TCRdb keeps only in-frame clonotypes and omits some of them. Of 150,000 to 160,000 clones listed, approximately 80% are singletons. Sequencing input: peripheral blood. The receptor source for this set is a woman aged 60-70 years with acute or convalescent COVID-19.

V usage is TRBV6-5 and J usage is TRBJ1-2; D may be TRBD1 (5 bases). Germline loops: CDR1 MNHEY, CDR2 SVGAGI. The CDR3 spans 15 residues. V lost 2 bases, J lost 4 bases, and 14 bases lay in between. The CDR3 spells CASSYMEGMSYGYTF. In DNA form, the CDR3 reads TGTGCCAGCAGTTACATGGAGGGGATGAGCTATGGCTACACCTTC.

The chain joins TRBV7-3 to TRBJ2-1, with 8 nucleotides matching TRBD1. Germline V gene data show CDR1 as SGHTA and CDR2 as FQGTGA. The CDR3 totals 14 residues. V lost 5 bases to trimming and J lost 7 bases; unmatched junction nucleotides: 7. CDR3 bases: TGTGCCAGCAGCCGAACCGACAGGGGTAATGAGCAGTTCTTC. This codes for CASSRTDRGNEQFF.

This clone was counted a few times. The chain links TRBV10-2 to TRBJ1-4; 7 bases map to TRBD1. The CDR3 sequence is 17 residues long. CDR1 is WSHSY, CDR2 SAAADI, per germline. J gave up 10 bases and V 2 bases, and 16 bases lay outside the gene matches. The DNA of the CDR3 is TGCGCCAGCAGTGAGCCCGACAGACAGGGACACGGCGGAAAACTGTTTTTT. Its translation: CASSEPDRQGHGGKLFF.

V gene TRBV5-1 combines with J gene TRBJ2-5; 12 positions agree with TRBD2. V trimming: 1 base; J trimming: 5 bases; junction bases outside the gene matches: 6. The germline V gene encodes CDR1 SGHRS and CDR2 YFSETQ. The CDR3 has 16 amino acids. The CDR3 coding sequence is TGCGCCAGCAGCTTGCCGGGACTAGCGGGTAGGGAGACCCAGTACTTC. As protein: CASSLPGLAGRETQYF.

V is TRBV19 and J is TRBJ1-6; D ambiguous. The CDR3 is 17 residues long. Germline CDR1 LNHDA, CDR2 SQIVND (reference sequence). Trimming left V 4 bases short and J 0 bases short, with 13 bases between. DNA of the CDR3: TGTGCCAGTAGTAGGACCGGTGGGAGCTCCTATAATTCACCCCTCCACTTT. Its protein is CASSRTGGSSYNSPLHF.

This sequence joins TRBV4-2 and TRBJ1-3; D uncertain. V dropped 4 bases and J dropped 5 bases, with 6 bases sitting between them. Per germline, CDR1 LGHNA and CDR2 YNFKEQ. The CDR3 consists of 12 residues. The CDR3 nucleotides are TGTGCCAGCAGCCTACAGAGAAACACCATATATTTT. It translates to CASSLQRNTIYF.

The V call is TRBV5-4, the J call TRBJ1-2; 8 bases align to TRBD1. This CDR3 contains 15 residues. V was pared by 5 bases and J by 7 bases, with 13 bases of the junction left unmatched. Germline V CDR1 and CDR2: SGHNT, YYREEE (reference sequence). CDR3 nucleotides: TGTGCCAGCAGTCCGCCATATCCAGGGGGCGCTGGCTACACCTTC. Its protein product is CASSPPYPGGAGYTF.

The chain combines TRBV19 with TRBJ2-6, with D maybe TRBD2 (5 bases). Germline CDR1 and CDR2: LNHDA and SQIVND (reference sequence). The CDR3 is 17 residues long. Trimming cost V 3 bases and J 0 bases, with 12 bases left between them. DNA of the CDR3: TGTGCCAGTAGTATCGGACTGCAGAGCTCTGGGGCCAACGTCCTGACTTTC. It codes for CASSIGLQSSGANVLTF.

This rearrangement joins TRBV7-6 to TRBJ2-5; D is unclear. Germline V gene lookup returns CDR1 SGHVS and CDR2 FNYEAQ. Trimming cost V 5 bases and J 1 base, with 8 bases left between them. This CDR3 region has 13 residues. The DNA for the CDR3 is TGTGCCAGCAGCCCAATCCCCCAAGAGACCCAGTACTTC. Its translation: CASSPIPQETQYF.

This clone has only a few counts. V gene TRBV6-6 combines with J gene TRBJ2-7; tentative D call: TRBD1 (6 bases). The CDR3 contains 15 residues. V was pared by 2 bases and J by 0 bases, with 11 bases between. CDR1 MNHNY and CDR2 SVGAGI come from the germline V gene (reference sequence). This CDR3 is CASSYSRDTSYEQYF. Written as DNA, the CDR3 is TGTGCCAGCAGTTACAGCAGGGACACCTCCTACGAGCAGTACTTC.

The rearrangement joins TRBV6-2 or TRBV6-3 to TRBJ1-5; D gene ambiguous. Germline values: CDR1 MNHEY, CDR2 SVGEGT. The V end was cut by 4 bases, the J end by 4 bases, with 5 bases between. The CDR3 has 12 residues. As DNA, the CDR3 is TGTGCCAGCAGTTCGACTAATCAGCCCCAGCATTTT. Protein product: CASSSTNQPQHF.

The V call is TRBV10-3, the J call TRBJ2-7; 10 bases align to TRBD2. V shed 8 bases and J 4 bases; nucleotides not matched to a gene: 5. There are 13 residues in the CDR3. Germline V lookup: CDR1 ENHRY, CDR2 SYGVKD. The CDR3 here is CAIDPSGGYEQYF. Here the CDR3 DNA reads TGTGCCATCGATCCTAGCGGGGGTTACGAGCAGTACTTC.

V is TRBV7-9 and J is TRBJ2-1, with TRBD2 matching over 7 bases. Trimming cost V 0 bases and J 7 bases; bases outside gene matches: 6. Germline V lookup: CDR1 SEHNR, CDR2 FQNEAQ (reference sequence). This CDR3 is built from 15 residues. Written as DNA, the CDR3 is TGTGCCAGCAGCTTAGCGGGGGGGTCGGGTAATGAGCAGTTCTTC. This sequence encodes CASSLAGGSGNEQFF.

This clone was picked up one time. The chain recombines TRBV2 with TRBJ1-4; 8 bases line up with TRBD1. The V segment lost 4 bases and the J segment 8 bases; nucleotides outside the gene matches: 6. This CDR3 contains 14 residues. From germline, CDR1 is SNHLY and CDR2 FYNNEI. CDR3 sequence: CASSVGRGREKLFF. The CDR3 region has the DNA TGTGCCAGCAGTGTCGGCAGGGGGCGCGAAAAACTGTTTTTT.

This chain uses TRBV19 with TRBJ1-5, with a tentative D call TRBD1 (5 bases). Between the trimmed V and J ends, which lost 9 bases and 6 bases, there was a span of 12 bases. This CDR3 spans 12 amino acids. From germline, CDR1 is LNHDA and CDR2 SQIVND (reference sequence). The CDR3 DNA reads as TGTGCCAGCCGCTGGGGGGGTCAGCCCCAGCATTTT. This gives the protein CASRWGGQPQHF.

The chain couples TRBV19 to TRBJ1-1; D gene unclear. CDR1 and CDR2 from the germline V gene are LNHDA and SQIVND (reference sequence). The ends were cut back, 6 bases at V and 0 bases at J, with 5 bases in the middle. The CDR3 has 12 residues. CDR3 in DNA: TGTGCCAGTAGATTAATGAACACTGAAGCTTTCTTT. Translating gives CASRLMNTEAFF.

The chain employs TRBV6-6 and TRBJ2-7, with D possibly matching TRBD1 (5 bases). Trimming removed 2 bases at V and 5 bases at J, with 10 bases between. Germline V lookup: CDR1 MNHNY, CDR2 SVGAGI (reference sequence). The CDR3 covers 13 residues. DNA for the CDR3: TGTGCCAGCAGTTACCAGCAGGGTAACGAGCAGTACTTC. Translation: CASSYQQGNEQYF.

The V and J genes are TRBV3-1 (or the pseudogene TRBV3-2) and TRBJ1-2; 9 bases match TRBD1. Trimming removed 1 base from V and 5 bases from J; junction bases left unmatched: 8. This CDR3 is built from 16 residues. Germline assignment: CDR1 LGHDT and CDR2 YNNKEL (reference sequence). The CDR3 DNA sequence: TGTGCCAGCAGCCAAGTGGGGACAGGGACGGGGTATGGCTACACCTTC. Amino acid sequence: CASSQVGTGTGYGYTF.

The CDR3 coding sequence is TGTGCCAGCAGCCTTGCGGGGAACGCTCAGCCCCAGCATTTT. It translates to CASSLAGNAQPQHF. This chain joins TRBV6-5 and TRBJ1-5; D uncertain. Trimming left V 6 bases short and J 6 bases short, with 15 bases between. The germline CDR1 and CDR2 sequences are MNHEY and SVGAGI. The CDR3 covers 14 residues.

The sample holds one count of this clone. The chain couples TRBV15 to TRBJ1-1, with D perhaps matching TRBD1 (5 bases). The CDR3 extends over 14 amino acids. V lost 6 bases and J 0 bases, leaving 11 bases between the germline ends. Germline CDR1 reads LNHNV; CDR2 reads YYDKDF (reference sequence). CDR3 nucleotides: TGTGCCACCAGGCCGCAGGGCATGAACACTGAAGCTTTCTTT. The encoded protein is CATRPQGMNTEAFF.

The CDR3 region has the DNA TGTGCCACCAGTGATGACGGGGGGACAGATACGCAGTATTTT. Translation: CATSDDGGTDTQYF. This rearrangement joins TRBV24-1 to TRBJ2-3, with 7 bases fitting TRBD2. The J segment lost 3 bases and the V segment lost 3 bases, leaving 2 bases of the junction unmatched. This CDR3 has 14 amino acids. Germline assignment: CDR1 KGHDR and CDR2 SFDVKD.

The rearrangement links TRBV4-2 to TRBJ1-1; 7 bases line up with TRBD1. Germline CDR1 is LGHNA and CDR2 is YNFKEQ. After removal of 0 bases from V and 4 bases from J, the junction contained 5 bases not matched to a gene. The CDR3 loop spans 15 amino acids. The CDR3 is CASSQDFRDSTEAFF. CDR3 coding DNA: TGTGCCAGCAGCCAAGATTTCCGGGACAGCACTGAAGCTTTCTTT.

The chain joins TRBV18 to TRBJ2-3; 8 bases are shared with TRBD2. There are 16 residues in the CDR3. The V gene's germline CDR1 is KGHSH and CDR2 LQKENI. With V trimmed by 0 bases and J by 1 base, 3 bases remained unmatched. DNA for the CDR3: TGTGCCAGCTCACCACCTACCGGGGGGGGCACAGATACGCAGTATTTT. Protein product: CASSPPTGGGTDTQYF.

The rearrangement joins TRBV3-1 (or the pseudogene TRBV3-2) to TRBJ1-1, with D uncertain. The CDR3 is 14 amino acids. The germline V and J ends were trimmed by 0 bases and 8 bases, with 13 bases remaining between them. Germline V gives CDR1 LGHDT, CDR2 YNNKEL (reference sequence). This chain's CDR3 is CASSQDLVRKEAFF. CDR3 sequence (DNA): TGTGCCAGCAGCCAAGATTTAGTGAGGAAGGAAGCTTTCTTT.

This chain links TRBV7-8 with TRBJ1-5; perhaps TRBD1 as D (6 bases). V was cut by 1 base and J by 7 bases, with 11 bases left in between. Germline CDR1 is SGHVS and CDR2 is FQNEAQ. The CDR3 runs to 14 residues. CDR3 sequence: CASSLDRVGQPQHF. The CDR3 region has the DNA TGTGCCAGCAGCTTAGACAGGGTAGGGCAGCCCCAGCATTTT.

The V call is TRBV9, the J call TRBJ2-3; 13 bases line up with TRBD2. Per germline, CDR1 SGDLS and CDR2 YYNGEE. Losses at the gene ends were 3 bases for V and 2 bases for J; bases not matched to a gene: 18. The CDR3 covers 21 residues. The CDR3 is CASSGRLPTPGLAGNTDTQYF. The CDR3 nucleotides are TGTGCCAGCAGCGGTCGTCTCCCCACCCCGGGACTAGCGGGGAACACAGATACGCAGTATTTT.

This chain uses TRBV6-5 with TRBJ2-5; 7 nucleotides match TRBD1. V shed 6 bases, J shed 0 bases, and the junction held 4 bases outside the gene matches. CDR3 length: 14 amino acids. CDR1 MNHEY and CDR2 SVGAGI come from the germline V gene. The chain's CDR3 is CASRWDSYQETQYF. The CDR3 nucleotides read TGTGCCAGCAGATGGGACAGCTACCAAGAGACCCAGTACTTC.

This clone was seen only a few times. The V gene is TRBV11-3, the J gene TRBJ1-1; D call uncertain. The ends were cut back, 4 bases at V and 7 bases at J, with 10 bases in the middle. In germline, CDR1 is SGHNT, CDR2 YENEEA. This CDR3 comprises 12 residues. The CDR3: CASSSERSEAFF. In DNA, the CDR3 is TGTGCCAGCAGCTCCGAGCGCAGTGAAGCTTTCTTT.

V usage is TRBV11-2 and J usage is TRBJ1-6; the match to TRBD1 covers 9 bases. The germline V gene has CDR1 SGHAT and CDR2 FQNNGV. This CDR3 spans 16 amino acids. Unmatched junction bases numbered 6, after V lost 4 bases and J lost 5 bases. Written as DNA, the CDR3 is TGTGCCAGCAGCTCCCTGGACAGGGGAAATAATTCACCCCTCCACTTT. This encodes CASSSLDRGNNSPLHF. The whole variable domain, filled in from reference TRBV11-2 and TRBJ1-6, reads EAGVAQSPRYKIIEKRQSVAFWCNPISGHATLYWYQQILGQGPKLLIQFQNNGVVDDSQLPKDRFSAERLKGVDSTLKIQPAKLEDSAVYLCASSSLDRGNNSPLHFGNGTRLTVT.

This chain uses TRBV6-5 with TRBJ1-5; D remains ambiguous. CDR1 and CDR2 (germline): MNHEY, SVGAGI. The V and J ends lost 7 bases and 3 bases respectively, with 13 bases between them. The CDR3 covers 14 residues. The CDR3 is CASKKARSNQPQHF. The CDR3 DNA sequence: TGTGCCAGCAAGAAGGCCAGGTCCAATCAGCCCCAGCATTTT.